The source of this TCR beta chain is a study of blood T cells in healthy people across ages. Study-level results: Aged donors had fewer naive CD4+ cells and lower diversity than long-lived donors.

About this clonotype itself: Its antigen is undetermined.

The V end was cut by 3 bases, the J end by 4 bases, with 9 bases between. Germline V gene data show CDR1 as SGHTA and CDR2 as FQGNSA. The CDR3 loop spans 13 amino acids. Combining a sample-barcoded 5' primer with a J-beta primer mix, a second PCR ran for about 7 to 11 cycles. TCRdb itself ran the 5' RACE reads through MiXCR, one entry per CDR3 protein. The sample comprises about 800,000 distinct CDR3 sequences, nearly 60% of which are singletons, and about 20% rests with the top ten. The authors extracted at least 5.5 micrograms of total RNA per sample. This sequence originates from a man aged 25-45 years in good health. The chain employs TRBV7-2 and TRBJ1-2; no clear D. The sample was blood. In nucleotides, the CDR3 is TGTGCCAGCAGCTTTTACCGGGCCTATGGCTACACCTTC. It translates to CASSFYRAYGYTF.